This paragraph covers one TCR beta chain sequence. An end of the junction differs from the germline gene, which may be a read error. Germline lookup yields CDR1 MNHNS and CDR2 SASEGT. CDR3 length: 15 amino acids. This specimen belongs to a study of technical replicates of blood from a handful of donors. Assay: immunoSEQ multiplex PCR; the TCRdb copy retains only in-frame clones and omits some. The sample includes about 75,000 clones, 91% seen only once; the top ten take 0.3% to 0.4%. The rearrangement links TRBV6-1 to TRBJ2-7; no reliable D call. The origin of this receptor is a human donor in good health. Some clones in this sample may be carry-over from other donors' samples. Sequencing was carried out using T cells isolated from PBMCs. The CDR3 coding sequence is TGTGCCAGCAGTAAGGAGACTGTTATTTCCTACGGGCAGTACTTC. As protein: CASSKETVISYGQYF.